This record looks at one TCR beta chain sequence and its context. Antigen: not known. This sample was included in a study of T cells in Graves' hyperthyroidism and ophthalmopathy. Notes on the study in general: Blood also showed most of the thyroid clonotypes that were expanded above 0.001.

V lost 1 base, J lost 8 bases, and 11 bases lay in between. This CDR3 has 13 residues. Germline CDR1 reads LGHDT; CDR2 reads YNNKEL (reference sequence). Extraction of PBMCs used around 9.6 ml of fresh peripheral blood. RNA transcripts provided the source from which TCR beta CDR3 regions were amplified. In the first-round RT-PCR of the TCR CDR3, the HTBI primer set was used. TCRdb passed the multiplex PCR reads through MiXCR, listing each CDR3 protein once. Counted here are under 350,000 distinct CDR3 sequences, approximately 13% occurring once; the ten biggest clones make up approximately 35%. This chain links TRBV3-1 with TRBJ1-2; D unclear. The sample comprised blood. This TCR came from a middle-aged woman with Graves' ophthalmopathy. The CDR3 region has the DNA TGTGCCAGCAGCCAAGCGGACCTCTTGGGCTACACCTTC. Protein: CASSQADLLGYTF.